A selection of T cell receptor beta chains follows, all from one sample in a study of T cell responses to AZD1222 COVID-19 vaccine. Data came from immunoSEQ multiplex PCR; TCRdb stores just in-frame clones and leaves some out. The sample contains 150,000 to 160,000 clones, roughly nine tenths of which appear only once. This specimen was peripheral blood, taken after recovery from COVID-19. The receptors originated from an adult who had recovered from COVID-19. CDR3s include the opening cysteine and the closing phenylalanine or tryptophan. D genes are given only for firm matches. Some rows mark clone size as missing; the rest say once, few, many or name a class of expanded clone.

size,V,D,J,CDR3,DNA
.,TRBV6-5,.,TRBJ1-2,CASSGAYGYTF,TGTGCCAGCAGCGGAGCGTATGGCTACACCTTC
.,TRBV11-2,TRBD2,TRBJ2-5,CASSPSSGQETQYF,TGTGCCAGCAGCCCGTCTAGCGGTCAAGAGACCCAGTACTTC
.,TRBV5-5,TRBD1,TRBJ2-3,CASSQGQGLTDTQYF,TGTGCCAGCAGCCAGGGACAGGGGTTAACAGATACGCAGTATTTT
.,TRBV4-1,TRBD1,TRBJ1-4,CASSRGTANEKLFF,TGCGCCAGCAGCCGGGGGACAGCCAATGAAAAACTGTTTTTT
once,TRBV13,TRBD2,TRBJ2-1,CASSFSGSLYRSYNEQFF,TGTGCCAGCAGCTTTAGCGGGAGCCTCTACCGCTCCTACAATGAGCAGTTCTTC
.,TRBV3-1/TRBV3-2,.,TRBJ2-7,CASSLVGGEQYF,TGTGCCAGCAGCCTAGTCGGAGGGGAGCAGTACTTC
.,TRBV3-1/TRBV3-2,.,TRBJ1-2,CASSPLGEGGYTF,TGTGCCAGCAGCCCGTTAGGGGAGGGGGGCTACACCTTC
.,TRBV12-5,.,TRBJ2-5,CASGSTRSGTQYF,TGTGCTAGTGGTTCTACTAGGTCAGGGACCCAGTACTTC
.,TRBV28,.,TRBJ2-5,CASSDEQGRETQYF,TGTGCCAGCAGTGACGAGCAGGGACGGGAGACCCAGTACTTC
.,TRBV5-1,.,TRBJ2-2,CASSLDGGELFF,TGCGCCAGCAGCTTGGACGGTGGGGAGCTGTTTTTT
.,TRBV18,TRBD2,TRBJ2-7,CASSLSGVTYEQYF,TGTGCCAGCTCCCTCAGCGGGGTAACCTACGAGCAGTACTTC
.,TRBV7-3,.,TRBJ2-2,CASSLRKSSGGDTGELFF,TGTGCCAGCAGCTTAAGAAAGTCGTCAGGGGGGGACACCGGGGAGCTGTTTTTT
.,TRBV4-1,TRBD2,TRBJ2-1,CASSPRTSGSSYNEQFF,TGCGCCAGCAGCCCTCGGACTAGCGGGAGCTCCTACAATGAGCAGTTCTTC
.,TRBV11-2,.,TRBJ2-7,CASQGGRYEQYF,TGTGCCAGCCAGGGGGGGAGATACGAGCAGTACTTC
.,TRBV19,.,TRBJ2-7,CASSIPGGTYEQYF,TGTGCCAGTAGTATCCCCGGGGGTACGTACGAGCAGTACTTC
.,TRBV19,.,TRBJ1-1,CASSISPMNTEAFF,TGTGCCAGTAGTATTTCCCCCATGAACACTGAAGCTTTCTTT
.,TRBV5-1,.,TRBJ2-7,CASSSWIGAEQYF,TGCGCCAGCAGCTCGTGGATAGGGGCCGAGCAGTACTTC
.,TRBV6-2/TRBV6-3,.,TRBJ1-1,CASSYQSYAEAFF,TGTGCCAGCAGTTACCAGAGTTACGCTGAAGCTTTCTTT
.,TRBV11-2,TRBD2,TRBJ2-1,CASSLSVRGGIYEQFF,TGTGCCAGCAGCCTATCCGTCCGGGGGGGTATTTATGAGCAGTTCTTC
once,TRBV5-8,TRBD2,TRBJ2-2,CASSLGGPEREYTGELFF,TGTGCCAGCAGCTTAGGAGGACCTGAGCGGGAGTACACCGGGGAGCTGTTTTTT
.,TRBV5-5,TRBD2,TRBJ2-3,CASSLASGGSTDTQYF,TGTGCCAGCAGCTTAGCGAGCGGGGGGAGCACAGATACGCAGTATTTT
once,TRBV9,TRBD2,TRBJ2-3,CASSVGLAGGRDTQYF,TGTGCCAGCAGCGTAGGGTTAGCGGGAGGGAGAGATACGCAGTATTTT
.,TRBV9,.,TRBJ2-2,CASSAERGGAELFF,TGTGCCAGCAGCGCCGAACGCGGGGGCGCGGAGCTGTTTTTT
.,TRBV7-6,TRBD1,TRBJ1-5,CASSLGRGRFQPQHF,TGTGCCAGCAGCTTGGGGAGGGGGCGTTTTCAGCCCCAGCATTTT
.,TRBV6-2/TRBV6-3,.,TRBJ2-5,CASSPTYVTKETQYF,TGTGCCAGCAGCCCGACCTATGTGACAAAAGAGACCCAGTACTTC
.,TRBV9,TRBD1,TRBJ2-3,CASSGGQGADTQYF,TGTGCCAGCAGCGGGGGACAGGGAGCAGATACGCAGTATTTT
.,TRBV10-1,.,TRBJ2-3,CASSEALANTDTQYF,TGCGCCAGCAGTGAGGCCCTTGCGAACACAGATACGCAGTATTTT
.,TRBV19,.,TRBJ1-1,CASSMYIMNTEAFF,TGTGCCAGTAGTATGTACATAATGAACACTGAAGCTTTCTTT
.,TRBV2,.,TRBJ1-5,CASSALRELPQGQPQHF,TGTGCCAGCAGTGCCCTCCGGGAGCTCCCACAGGGACAGCCCCAGCATTTT
.,TRBV27,.,TRBJ1-5,CASSLIGGPQHF,TGTGCCAGCAGTTTGATCGGCGGGCCCCAGCATTTT
.,TRBV5-1,TRBD1,TRBJ2-7,CASSAGQVRSYEQYF,TGCGCCAGCAGCGCCGGACAGGTCCGTTCCTACGAGCAGTACTTC
.,TRBV5-1,TRBD1,TRBJ1-2,CASSFSTGRDYGYTF,TGCGCCAGCAGCTTTTCGACAGGGCGAGACTATGGCTACACCTTC
few,TRBV18,.,TRBJ2-5,CASSPKETQYF,TGTGCCAGCTCACCAAAAGAGACCCAGTACTTC
.,TRBV7-2,TRBD1,TRBJ1-1,CASSPDRVLEAFF,TGTGCCAGCAGCCCCGACAGGGTCCTTGAAGCTTTCTTT
.,TRBV24-1,.,TRBJ1-3,CATSDPGSSGNTIYF,TGTGCCACCAGTGACCCAGGGAGCTCTGGAAACACCATATATTTT
.,TRBV19,.,TRBJ1-4,CASSQTVSNEKLFF,TGTGCCAGTAGTCAAACAGTTAGCAATGAAAAACTGTTTTTT
.,TRBV29-1,TRBD1,TRBJ2-7,CSVRAGTGGNEQYF,TGCAGCGTTCGCGCAGGGACAGGGGGTAACGAGCAGTACTTC
.,TRBV5-1,.,TRBJ2-3,CASSETDSTDTQYF,TGCGCCAGCAGCGAGACAGATAGCACAGATACGCAGTATTTT
.,TRBV9,.,TRBJ1-6,CASSVGSGLNSPLHF,TGTGCCAGCAGCGTAGGTTCAGGGCTTAATTCACCCCTCCACTTT
once,TRBV7-2,.,TRBJ1-3,CASSLYGRASSGNTIYF,TGTGCCAGCAGCCTCTACGGGAGGGCCAGCTCTGGAAACACCATATATTTT
.,TRBV4-3,TRBD2,TRBJ2-7,CASSQDPGSGGAPEQYF,TGCGCCAGCAGCCAAGATCCCGGTAGCGGGGGCGCCCCCGAGCAGTACTTC
.,TRBV7-2,.,TRBJ2-2,CASSFDINTGELFF,TGTGCCAGCAGCTTTGACATAAACACCGGGGAGCTGTTTTTT
.,TRBV5-6,.,TRBJ1-5,CASSLGRDQPQHF,TGTGCCAGCAGCTTAGGCAGAGATCAGCCCCAGCATTTT
.,TRBV28,.,TRBJ2-1,CASKLGGLRHNEQFF,TGTGCCAGCAAGTTAGGCGGACTACGACACAATGAGCAGTTCTTC
.,TRBV11-2,TRBD1,TRBJ1-1,CASSGGQGHTEAFF,TGTGCCAGCAGCGGGGGACAGGGACACACTGAAGCTTTCTTT
.,TRBV28,TRBD1,TRBJ1-5,CASSLAGGGGNQPQHF,TGTGCCAGCAGCCTGGCGGGAGGGGGCGGCAATCAGCCCCAGCATTTT
few,TRBV3-1/TRBV3-2,TRBD1,TRBJ2-7,CASSQDKWSQGYEQYF,TGTGCCAGCAGCCAAGATAAGTGGTCACAGGGGTACGAGCAGTACTTC
.,TRBV11-3,TRBD1,TRBJ2-1,CASSLRTPGTENEQFF,TGTGCCAGCAGCTTACGCACCCCGGGGACAGAGAATGAGCAGTTCTTC
.,TRBV6-6,TRBD2,TRBJ2-7,CASSRYTGTSGIYEQYF,TGTGCCAGCAGTCGCTACACCGGGACTAGCGGGATCTACGAGCAGTACTTC
.,TRBV7-3,.,TRBJ2-2,CASSPPGASNTGELFF,TGTGCCAGCAGCCCCCCAGGCGCCTCGAACACCGGGGAGCTGTTTTTT
.,TRBV20-1,.,TRBJ1-1,CSASLANTEAFF,TGCAGTGCTAGTTTAGCGAACACTGAAGCTTTCTTT
.,TRBV27,.,TRBJ1-2,CASSYGGLPYGYTF,TGTGCCAGCAGTTACGGCGGCCTACCCTATGGCTACACCTTC
.,TRBV5-1,.,TRBJ2-7,CASSLGAGVDYEQYF,TGCGCCAGCAGCTTGGGGGCAGGGGTCGACTACGAGCAGTACTTC
.,TRBV9,.,TRBJ2-5,CASSRAGQETQYF,TGTGCCAGCAGCAGGGCAGGGCAAGAGACCCAGTACTTC
.,TRBV5-8,.,TRBJ1-4,CASSSQRGSPKLFF,TGTGCCAGCAGCTCCCAACGGGGGTCACCTAAACTGTTTTTT